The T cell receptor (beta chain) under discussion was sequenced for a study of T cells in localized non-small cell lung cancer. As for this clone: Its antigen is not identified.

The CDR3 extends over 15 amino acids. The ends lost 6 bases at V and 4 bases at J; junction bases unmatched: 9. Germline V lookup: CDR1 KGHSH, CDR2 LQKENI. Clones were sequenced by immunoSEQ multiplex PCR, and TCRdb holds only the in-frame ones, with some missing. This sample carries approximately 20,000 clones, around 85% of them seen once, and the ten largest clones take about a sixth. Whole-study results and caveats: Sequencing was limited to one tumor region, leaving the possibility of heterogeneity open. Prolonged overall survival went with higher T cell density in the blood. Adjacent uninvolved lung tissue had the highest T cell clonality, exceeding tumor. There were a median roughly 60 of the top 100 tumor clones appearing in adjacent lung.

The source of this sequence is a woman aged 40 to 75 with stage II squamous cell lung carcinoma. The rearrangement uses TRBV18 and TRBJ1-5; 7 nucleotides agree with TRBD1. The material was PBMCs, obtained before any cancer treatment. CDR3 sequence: CASSLTGAPNQPQHF. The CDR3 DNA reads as TGTGCCAGCTCTCTTACAGGGGCCCCAAATCAGCCCCAGCATTTT.